The 9 T cell receptor beta chains in this list originate from one sample, sequenced in a study of blood T cell repertoires in COVID-19. Repertoires were generated with immunoSEQ multiplex PCR, while TCRdb's copy carries only in-frame clones and drops some. The sample has 150,000 or so clones, approximately 86% seen once. Sequencing was carried out using peripheral blood. The receptors come from a man aged 55 to 70 who had recovered from COVID-19.

For the CDR3, the DNA is TGTGCCACCAGCGCCCTGACCACCAGAGGTGAGCAGTTCTTC. The encoded protein is CATSALTTRGEQFF. The J gene is TRBJ2-1, the V gene TRBV15; D call uncertain. V lost 5 bases, J lost 9 bases, and 17 bases lay in between. CDR1 is LNHNV, CDR2 YYDKDF, per germline (reference sequence). This CDR3 is built from 14 residues.

The rearrangement joins TRBV19 to TRBJ1-1; 8 bases are shared with TRBD1. Per germline, CDR1 LNHDA and CDR2 SQIVND (reference sequence). The CDR3 covers 16 residues. J gave up 0 bases and V 7 bases, and 10 bases lay outside the gene matches. The CDR3, as DNA: TGTGCCAGTATTCCTAGGACAGGGCGCATGAACACTGAAGCTTTCTTT. Amino acids: CASIPRTGRMNTEAFF.

The chain joins TRBV18 to TRBJ2-7, with D possibly TRBD1 on 6 matching bases. CDR1 is KGHSH and CDR2 is LQKENI in the germline V gene. This CDR3 is built from 13 residues. The V end lost 4 bases, the J end lost 2 bases, and 9 bases lay between the germline ends. CDR3 DNA: TGTGCCAGCTCACTCCGGGACACCTACGAGCAGTACTTC. Translated, it gives CASSLRDTYEQYF.

This rearrangement joins TRBV9 to TRBJ2-3, with TRBD2 matching 10 bases. Per germline, CDR1 SGDLS and CDR2 YYNGEE. The ends lost 0 bases at V and 2 bases at J; junction bases unmatched: 9. The CDR3 has 18 residues. In DNA, the CDR3 is TGTGCCAGCAGCGTAGGGATAGCGGGGGGCCCCTTCACAGATACGCAGTATTTT. Amino acids: CASSVGIAGGPFTDTQYF.

The V call is TRBV24-1, the J call TRBJ1-6; D might be TRBD1 (6 bases). In germline, CDR1 is KGHDR, CDR2 SFDVKD. The CDR3 totals 16 residues. V lost 7 bases and J 5 bases, leaving 17 bases between the germline ends. CDR3: CATRGAGKRDNSPLHF. The CDR3 coding sequence is TGTGCCACCAGGGGGGCAGGAAAACGTGATAATTCACCCCTCCACTTT.

V and J are TRBV7-2 and TRBJ1-5; D remains ambiguous. CDR1 SGHTA and CDR2 FQGNSA come from the germline V gene. Between the trimmed V and J ends, which lost 2 bases and 0 bases, there was a span of 8 bases. The CDR3 is 15 residues long. The CDR3 is CASSLFTNSNQPQHF. The CDR3 nucleotides are TGTGCCAGCAGCTTATTCACTAATAGCAATCAGCCCCAGCATTTT.

This clone was counted a single time. J is TRBJ2-5 and V is TRBV27, with 10 bases that match TRBD1. The CDR3 length is 14 residues. Per the germline V gene, CDR1 is MNHEY and CDR2 is SMNVEV (reference sequence). Germline trimming cut 6 bases from V and 4 bases from J; bases unmatched to any gene: 5. The CDR3 DNA reads as TGTGCCAGCAGCATTGACAGGGGGCGAGAGACCCAGTACTTC. Its translation is CASSIDRGRETQYF.

V and J are TRBV7-3 and TRBJ2-7; weak D call: TRBD2 (5 bases). The CDR3 extends over 13 amino acids. Per the germline V gene, CDR1 is SGHTA and CDR2 is FQGTGA. V lost 1 base to trimming and J lost 6 bases, with 10 bases between them. CDR3: CASSLIGETEQYF. CDR3 DNA: TGTGCCAGCAGCTTAATTGGGGAGACCGAGCAGTACTTC. Together with reference TRBV7-3 and TRBJ2-7, the CDR3 gives the full variable domain: GAGVSQTPSNKVTEKGKYVELRCDPISGHTALYWYRQSLGQGPEFLIYFQGTGAADDSGLPNDRFFAVRPEGSVSTLKIQRTERGDSAVYLCASSLIGETEQYFGPGTRLTVT.

V gene TRBV6-5 combines with J gene TRBJ2-7; possibly TRBD2 for D (5 bases). Germline lookup yields CDR1 MNHEY and CDR2 SVGAGI. The CDR3 covers 12 residues. As DNA, the CDR3 is TGTGCTATCGGGATTTCCCCCTACGAGCAGTACTTC. Translating it yields CAIGISPYEQYF.